This T cell receptor beta chain was recorded in a study of long-term antiretroviral therapy in people with HIV. The assay used was immunoSEQ (version v3.0), run at survey level. Some clones are missing from TCRdb's copy, which holds only in-frame ones; the method was immunoSEQ multiplex PCR. The sample holds about 35,000 clones, approximately 75% seen once. This CDR3 is built from 14 residues. CDR1 is GTSNPN and CDR2 is SVGIG in the germline V gene (reference sequence). Trimming took 6 bases from V and 4 from J; bases not matched to a gene: 9. The J gene is TRBJ1-3, the V gene TRBV30; 7 positions match TRBD1. Sample: unsorted PBMCs, taken 3 years after starting antiretroviral therapy. The receptor was derived from a man aged 50 to 60 with HIV. The CDR3 spells CACRDRGFGNTIYF. In DNA, the CDR3 is TGTGCCTGTCGGGACAGAGGGTTCGGAAACACCATATATTTT.